This TCR beta chain was sequenced during a study of glioma-infiltrating T cells. General study points: Only very few CDR3 sequences appeared in both tissue and blood. Non-neoplastic patients had below-expected tissue-blood divergence, while all gliomas exceeded expectation.

With respect to this clonotype: The antigen remains undetermined. This may come from a read error, since a much larger clone is one base off.

The CDR3 totals 15 residues. In germline, CDR1 is SQVTM, CDR2 ANQGSEA. With 6 bases clipped from V and 3 bases from J, the junction kept 11 bases outside the gene matches. TCR alpha and beta CDR3 regions were amplified from RNA using iRepertoire nested multiplex PCR. Tissue mRNA or PBMC total RNA, roughly 95-400 ng, went into one-step reverse transcription and amplification. TCRdb re-called the multiplex PCR reads with MiXCR, one entry per CDR3 protein. This table has fewer than 200,000 distinct CDR3 sequences, approximately 30% appearing once. This clonotype was obtained from a human donor with low-grade glioma or glioblastoma, undergoing nonglioma brain surgery, or in good health (not recorded which). The chain has TRBV29-1 and TRBJ1-2; 9 bases map to TRBD1. Sequencing was performed on glioma tissue, nonneoplastic brain tissue, or PBMCs (not recorded which). The CDR3 region is CSVAQGAQLDYGYTF. As DNA, the CDR3 is TGCAGCGTCGCACAGGGGGCCCAGCTCGACTATGGCTACACCTTC.